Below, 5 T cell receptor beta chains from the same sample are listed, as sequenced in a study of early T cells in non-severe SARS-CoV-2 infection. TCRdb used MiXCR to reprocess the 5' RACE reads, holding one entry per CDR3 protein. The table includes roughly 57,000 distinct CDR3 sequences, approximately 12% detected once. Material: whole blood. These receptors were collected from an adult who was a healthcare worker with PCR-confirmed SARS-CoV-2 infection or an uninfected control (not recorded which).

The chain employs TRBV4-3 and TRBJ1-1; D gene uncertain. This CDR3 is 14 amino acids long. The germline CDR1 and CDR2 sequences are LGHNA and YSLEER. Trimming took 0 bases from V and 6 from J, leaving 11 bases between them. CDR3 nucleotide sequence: TGCGCCAGCAGCCAAGATTCGTCGTACCCTGAAGCTTTCTTT. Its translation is CASSQDSSYPEAFF.

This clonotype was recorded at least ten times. The CDR3 nucleotides read TGTGCCAGCTCACCAAGTAGCTTTAGCAATCAGCCCCAGCATTTT. The encoded protein is CASSPSSFSNQPQHF. The chain employs TRBV18 and TRBJ1-5; D is ambiguous. Germline-derived CDR1 and CDR2 are KGHSH and LQKENI. The CDR3 consists of 15 residues. V lost 2 bases and J 0 bases, leaving 8 bases between the germline ends.

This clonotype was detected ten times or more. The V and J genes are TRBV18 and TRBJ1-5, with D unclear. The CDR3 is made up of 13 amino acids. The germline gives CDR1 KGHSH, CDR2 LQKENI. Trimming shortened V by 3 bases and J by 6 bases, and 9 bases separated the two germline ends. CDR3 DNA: TGTGCCAGCTCACCGGGCGCGAGTCAGCCCCAGCATTTT. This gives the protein CASSPGASQPQHF. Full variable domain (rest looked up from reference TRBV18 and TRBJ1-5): NAGVMQNPRHLVRRRGQEARLRCSPMKGHSHVYWYRQLPEEGLKFMVYLQKENIIDESGMPKERFSAEFPKEGPSILRIQQVVRGDSAAYFCASSPGASQPQHFGDGTRLSIL.

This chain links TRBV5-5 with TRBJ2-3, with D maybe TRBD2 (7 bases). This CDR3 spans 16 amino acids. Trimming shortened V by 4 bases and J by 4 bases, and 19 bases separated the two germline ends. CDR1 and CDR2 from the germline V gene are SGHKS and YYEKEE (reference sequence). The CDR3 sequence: CASSPLGGRGSDTQYF. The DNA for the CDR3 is TGTGCCAGCAGCCCGTTGGGGGGGCGCGGATCAGATACGCAGTATTTT.

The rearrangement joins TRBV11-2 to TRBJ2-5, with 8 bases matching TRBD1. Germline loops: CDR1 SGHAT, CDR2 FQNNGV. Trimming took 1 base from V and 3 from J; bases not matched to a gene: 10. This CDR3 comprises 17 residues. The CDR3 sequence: CASSLGKRLQGEETQYF. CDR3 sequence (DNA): TGTGCCAGCAGCTTAGGCAAACGCCTACAGGGGGAAGAGACCCAGTACTTC.